This entry is about one T cell receptor (beta chain). Only a few counts were recorded for this clone. This receptor's antigen is unknown. Nothing much larger sits one base from this clone, and base qualities are not available. Counted from cysteine to phenylalanine, this CDR3 has 14 amino acids. Left in the record is the CDR3 DNA by itself, 42 bases read in frame from the first base. The germline V gene gives CDR1 as SGHVS and CDR2 as FQNEAQ. Deletion took 1 base off V and 1 base off J, with a span of 7 bases between the germline ends. Receptor amplification or capture employed the immunoSEQ multiplex PCR assay. A mixture of 60 forward primers for TCR Vbeta segments and 13 reverse primers for TCR Jbeta segments was used in the multiplex PCR. A multiplex PCR assay on genomic DNA amplified the CDR3 region of rearranged TCR beta genes. Amplified TCR beta libraries were sequenced as 87-base-pair reads on the Illumina HiSeq System. In the paper's pipeline: A later analysis counted about 80 million unique TCR beta chains across the 670 or so repertoires, and some 12 million of these chains were shared by at least two donors. To remove PCR and sequencing errors, raw reads were error-corrected and collapsed into unique sequences using a nearest-neighbor algorithm that merged closely related sequences. V, D and J gene segments were assigned by aligning CDR3 sequences to IMGT reference sequences. For a sequence to be retained, a match of at least six nucleotides was required to both a V gene segment and a J gene segment. A rearrangement was called productive if the CDR3 had no stop codons and remained in frame with V and J, and every other rearrangement was called non-productive. Following IMGT convention, CDR3 was defined as the stretch from the second conserved V-encoded cysteine up to the conserved J-encoded phenylalanine. The earlier analysis of a few hundred of the donors excluded any sequence lacking an unambiguous match to a single V gene segment. An earlier analysis of several hundred of the donors classified V segments as functional when productive rearrangements were above 56.7% and as segregating when the standard deviation between donors was above 5%. A statistical classification framework was developed to diagnose cytomegalovirus status using the catalog of TCR beta chain sequences. V and J gene assignment, in a later analysis, came from comparing TCR nucleotide sequences with IMGT/GENE-DB human TR gene sequences. In a later analysis, CDR3 sequences and most-parsimonious VDJ recombination scenarios were assigned using the TCRdist pipeline. In a later analysis, every TCR beta chain was defined by the combination of its CDR3 amino acid sequence and its V-gene family, and reads without a unique V-gene family were dropped. A later analysis removed 500 to 600 highly shared, low-generation-probability nucleotide sequences to deal with suspected cross-contamination and a sequencing artifact. In a later analysis, a clonal expansion index for each public chain was calculated from normalized within-repertoire ranks of inferred template counts. A later analysis computed generation probabilities with a VDJ recombination model fitted to out-of-frame rearrangements, and checked the results against IGoR. In a later analysis, TCR-TCR, TCR-HLA and TCR-CMV co-occurrence was scored with hypergeometric tests, and a repertoire-size bias correction was applied to TCR pairs. A later analysis estimated false discovery rates by permuting HLA or CMV assignments 20 times. In a later analysis, co-occurring TCRs were grouped using DBSCAN, with TCRdist sequence similarity added in when clustering inside HLA-allele-positive subsets. For co-occurrence clustering, repertoires with fewer than 30,000 or more than 120,000 public chains were excluded, along with a handful of repertoires with anomalous nucleotide sharing. TCRdb stores this immuneACCESS table with in-frame sequences only. Part of the clones is absent; in the studies checked, under half of the shortfall reflects unresolved V genes, and no reason is known for the rest. V, J and clone size derive from that table, while D and trimming were established from the DNA sequence. The sample includes approximately 100,000 clones, with about 70% observed a single time. Approximately 2% of the sample belongs to the ten largest clones.

The record originates from a study of cytomegalovirus exposure and HLA in healthy donors (TCRdb year 2017). About the study as a whole: According to an earlier analysis of around 600 of the donors, 150 million to 200 million T cells yielded roughly 100 million unique TCR beta sequences and more than 250 Gb of sequence data. An early release covering more than 500 HLA-typed donors comprised 250 to 350 gigabases of sequencing data and tens of millions of unique TCR sequences. Of the roughly 420 genotyped donors, 81% were placed in the genetic ancestry cluster associated with self-reported Caucasian donors. The study was designed to test whether signatures of past pathogen exposure could be identified by cataloging public T cell receptors. The T cell repertoires of under 750 subjects were profiled by immunosequencing and related to cytomegalovirus serostatus. A separate validation cohort of roughly 130 different subjects was used in addition to the approximately 610-subject first cohort. To predict cytomegalovirus infection status, the study brought together high-throughput TCR immunosequencing, statistical association of individual TCRs with disease status, and machine learning. In a later analysis, previously published TCR beta repertoires from fewer than 750 donors were re-analyzed and high-resolution HLA genotyping was added so that TCR occurrence patterns could be studied. Rather than drawing on any new phenotypic data, the later analysis identified candidate immune exposures from TCR beta sequences and the way those sequences occurred across donors. An earlier analysis of some 500 of the donors used high-throughput TCR beta sequencing to judge whether each TCR beta V gene segment behaved as functional or pseudogenic. Alongside the repertoire data, information on donor age, sex, ethnicity and CMV serostatus was compiled. A later genetic analysis took genome-wide SNP genotypes for 398 of the 666 donors and used that subset as a discovery cohort. Every repertoire in the discovery cohort had been generated on one and the same sequencing platform. Class I and class II HLA loci were covered by the typing at four-digit resolution. Typing coverage differed by locus: A, B, C, DRB1 and DQB1 were typed in roughly 620-630 donors, DQA1 in roughly 510, DPA1 in approximately 610, and DPB1 in just under 490. Roughly five DR-DQ haplotypes were handled as single units for association and clustering because linkage in the cohort was strong. Among some 400 genotyped donors of the cohort, an average of around 240,000 unique TCR beta nucleotide sequences were sequenced per donor, about a sixth of them non-productive. The paper's findings and limits, for the study overall: A further reported finding was that TCR beta sequences accurately predicted the HLA-A and HLA-B alleles for most subjects in the first cohort. The authors suggested that the approach could potentially be generalized to other disease states and immunological phenotypes. The presence/absence analyses assumed that sequencing depth was roughly uniform across donors, and that assumption may not be true. An earlier analysis of roughly 570 of the donors showed that most TCR beta V segments appeared in productive rearrangements either about 87% or about 30% of the time, which broadly matched IMGT annotations. Because some donors lacked HLA typing at each locus, the association tests relied only on the typed subset. Linkage disequilibrium might explain the correlated functional status among segregating V segments, but an unknown experimental factor could not be excluded. Some IMGT-functional V segments, including TRBV6-2 and TRBV6-3, could not be distinguished by the 87-base-pair reads and were therefore excluded. According to a later genetic analysis, donors in an Asian-associated ancestry cluster had fewer N-insertions in productive TCRs than the approximately 650-donor mean. In a later analysis, TCR association rates were found to vary across HLA loci, with the most associated TCRs seen for DRB1 alleles and the fewest for HLA-C alleles. According to a later analysis, parvovirus B19, influenza, CMV and Epstein-Barr virus appeared linked to several top co-occurrence clusters. A later genetic analysis associated a missense DCLRE1C variant with V-gene and J-gene trimming of TCR beta chains, and an independent cohort replicated the association. The study listed approximately 160 TCR beta chains as associated with cytomegalovirus. A few of the identified cytomegalovirus-associated TCR beta chains were confirmed in vitro to be specific for cytomegalovirus antigens. In a later analysis, HLA-associated TCR beta chains showed more clonal expansion and lower generation probabilities than non-associated chains that were equally common. A group of highly shared sequence variants was considered likely to be a technical artifact of the sequencing pipeline. For the cohort, immune exposure information was limited to CMV serostatus. A later analysis associated about 17,000 TCR beta sequences with specific HLA alleles at a false discovery rate of 0.05. The classifier was reported to diagnose cytomegalovirus status with high specificity and sensitivity in both the original and validation cohorts. A later analysis found that most CMV-associated TCR beta chains appeared HLA-restricted, with HLA associations seemingly driven largely by CMV exposure. Only TCR beta chains were sequenced in this cohort, and the absence of alpha or paired-chain data limited detectable features. Seventeen rarely observed V segments, including chromosome 9 orphons, were excluded from the earlier analysis of a few hundred of the donors because counts were too low. While some public TCRs were present in many individuals, most TCR sequences turned up only very rarely across donors. When HLA alleles, especially DR and DQ, strongly co-occurred, attributing TCR associations to individual alleles was difficult.

The cohort consisted of approximately 690 healthy bone marrow donors. At the time of sampling, all cohort members were nominally healthy, though unrecorded immune exposures were likely present. Of the 666 cohort members, just under 300 had a positive CMV serostatus and about 350 had a negative one, while no CMV serostatus was recorded for the donor. A peripheral blood sample was provided by each donor, and peripheral blood mononuclear cells were used for TCR beta sequencing. The Qiagen DNeasy Blood Extraction Kit was used to extract genomic DNA from the blood cell samples. The rearranged segments are TRBV7-8 and TRBJ1-1; the D gene is perhaps TRBD1, on 6 matching bases. Sequencing was carried out using PBMCs. The sequence was collected from a human donor in good health. CDR3 reads: CASSLDRANTEAFF. The nucleotide sequence is TGTGCCAGCAGCTTAGACAGGGCGAACACTGAAGCTTTCTTT.